This T cell receptor (beta chain) was profiled in a study of T-cell reconstitution after alpha-beta-depleted transplantation in children. V was pared by 0 bases and J by 3 bases, with 14 bases between. The CDR3 runs to 16 residues. The V gene's germline CDR1 is LGHNA and CDR2 YSLEER. It was with unique molecular identifiers that the TCRbeta library was prepared. TCRdb re-called the PCR reads through MiXCR, storing one row per CDR3 protein. Of about 640,000 distinct CDR3 sequences in the sample, around 13% were seen once. This clonotype was observed at least ten times. V is TRBV4-3 and J is TRBJ2-5, with a possible D match to TRBD2 (5 bases). The source is a male patient aged 10 to 17 who had a stem cell transplant for acute myeloid leukemia, so the T cells may come from the graft donor. The specimen comprised PBMCs, mostly from graft donor cells, sampled 360 days after TCRalphabeta/CD19-depleted stem cell transplant. The CDR3, as DNA: TGCGCCAGCAGCCAAGATTGGTTTAGAGGGAAAGAGACCCAGTACTTC. It codes for CASSQDWFRGKETQYF.